This note documents a single T cell receptor (beta chain) sequence. The CDR3 runs 20 residues. With V trimmed by 5 bases and J by 0 bases, 14 bases remained unmatched. The germline gives CDR1 SGHRS, CDR2 YFSETQ. Produced via immunoSEQ multiplex PCR; TCRdb's table is partial and in-frame only. The repertoire holds roughly 200,000 clones, just under 80% seen once, with 2.8% in the top ten. This sample stems from a study of blood T cell repertoires in COVID-19. Across the study: From the United States, Italy and Spain came samples of acute and convalescent COVID-19. Sources were T cells, B-cell-depleted T cells, or PBMCs; the material itself was cDNA or gDNA.

The chain recombines TRBV5-1 with TRBJ1-6; TRBD1 aligns across 10 bases. This receptor was identified in a woman older than 75 with active or convalescent COVID-19. Sequenced input: peripheral blood. CDR3 sequence (DNA): TGCGCCAGCAGGTCGGGACAGGGGCATATCCAGAGCTCCTATAATTCACCCCTCCACTTT. This translates into CASRSGQGHIQSSYNSPLHF.